What follows are 15 T cell receptor beta chains derived from one specimen sequenced in a study of CD8 T cells in Susac syndrome. The RNA input was roughly 0.45 to 1 ug, and it was reverse transcribed with random hexamers. TCRdb re-called the immunoSEQ multiplex PCR reads through MiXCR, storing one row per CDR3 protein. The table shows approximately 300,000 distinct CDR3 sequences, with approximately 89% occurring only once. Sequences were obtained from CD8+ T cells from PBMCs. The receptors stem from a human donor with multiple sclerosis.

The chain joins TRBV27 to TRBJ2-3, with 10 bases matching TRBD2. The CDR3 is made up of 16 amino acids. J lost 5 bases, V lost 4 bases, and 9 bases had no gene match. Germline CDR1 MNHEY, CDR2 SMNVEV (reference sequence). The DNA for the CDR3 is TGTGCCAGCAGTTCACCGAGCGGGGGGGCAGGAGATACGCAGTATTTT. As protein: CASSSPSGGAGDTQYF.

This chain joins TRBV7-9 and TRBJ2-7; 10 positions match TRBD2. Per the germline V gene, CDR1 is SEHNR and CDR2 is FQNEAQ (reference sequence). CDR3 size: 15 residues. J lost 6 bases, V lost 5 bases, and 10 bases had no gene match. The CDR3 bases are TGTGCCAGCAGCCCATTTAGCGGGGGGCTTTCCGAGCAGTACTTC. This encodes CASSPFSGGLSEQYF.

The chain is built from TRBV12-5 and TRBJ2-5; 7 positions match TRBD1. The junction had 12 bases not matched to a gene; V was cut back by 7 bases and J by 1 base. Germline CDR1 is LGHNT and CDR2 is FRNRAP. This CDR3 is built from 16 residues. CDR3 residues: CASAPWPAGGQETQYF. CDR3 in DNA: TGTGCTAGTGCCCCTTGGCCGGCAGGGGGCCAAGAGACCCAGTACTTC.

The rearrangement joins TRBV27 to TRBJ2-5; 9 nucleotides agree with TRBD2. The V segment lost 6 bases and the J segment 2 bases; nucleotides outside the gene matches: 7. This CDR3 has 15 residues. Germline lookup yields CDR1 MNHEY and CDR2 SMNVEV (reference sequence). CDR3 sequence reads: CASSHSTSGQETQYF. In DNA, the CDR3 is TGTGCCAGCAGCCATTCGACTAGCGGACAAGAGACCCAGTACTTC.

J is TRBJ2-2 and V is TRBV12-3 or TRBV12-4; 11 nucleotides agree with TRBD2. The length of the CDR3 is 18 residues. V trimming: 2 bases; J trimming: 4 bases; junction bases outside the gene matches: 9. This chain's CDR3 is CASSLTVLAGGLTGELFF. The CDR3 nucleotides read TGTGCCAGCAGTTTAACGGTGCTAGCGGGGGGACTCACCGGGGAGCTGTTTTTT.

The CDR3 coding sequence is TGTGCCAGCACCCTCATAGGGGGGGACGCCTACAATGAGCAGTTCTTC. It codes for CASTLIGGDAYNEQFF. The chain uses TRBV11-2 and TRBJ2-1, with a weak D call TRBD2 (7 bases). The germline CDR1 and CDR2 sequences are SGHAT and FQNNGV. There are 16 residues in the CDR3. Trimming stripped 7 bases from V and 2 bases from J, with 18 bases between.

This rearrangement joins TRBV28 to TRBJ2-1; no firm D call. V was pared by 5 bases and J by 3 bases, with 14 bases between. The CDR3 has 15 amino acids. CDR1 and CDR2 (germline): MDHEN, SYDVKM. The CDR3 loop reads CASSPRPHGYNEQFF. In DNA form, the CDR3 reads TGTGCCAGCAGTCCCCGTCCCCACGGCTACAATGAGCAGTTCTTC.

This clonotype was recorded once. The chain has TRBV9 and TRBJ2-1; tentatively, D is TRBD1 (6 bases). The V gene lost 4 bases and the J gene lost 7 bases, with 12 bases spanning the gap. CDR1 is SGDLS and CDR2 is YYNGEE in the germline V gene. The CDR3 totals 13 residues. The CDR3 loop reads CASSIIQGNEQFF. CDR3 DNA: TGTGCCAGCAGCATAATACAGGGAAATGAGCAGTTCTTC.

The chain joins TRBV28 to TRBJ2-1; D is perhaps TRBD2 (6 bases). There are 11 residues in the CDR3. With 2 bases removed from V and 15 bases from J, the gap between germline ends came to 11 bases. Germline CDR1 MDHEN, CDR2 SYDVKM. The CDR3, as DNA: TGTGCCAGCAGTTTAACGGGAGTGGTGTTCTTC. Translating gives CASSLTGVVFF.

The genes are TRBV6-2 or TRBV6-3 and TRBJ2-7; 9 bases are a match to TRBD1. The CDR3 is 15 residues long. Germline trimming cut 3 bases from V and 5 bases from J; bases unmatched to any gene: 8. The germline V gene has CDR1 MNHEY and CDR2 SVGEGT. The CDR3 here is CASSYQGTGSHEQYF. The CDR3, as DNA: TGTGCCAGCAGTTATCAAGGGACAGGGAGCCACGAGCAGTACTTC.

Worth noting for this clonotype: Because the CDR3's place on the DNA is in doubt, the DNA is left out and the CDR3 is given as listed by TCRdb. The J gene is TRBJ1-1, the V gene TRBV4-3. The germline gives CDR1 LGHNA, CDR2 YSLEER. The CDR3 has 19 amino acids, counting both end residues. The CDR3 protein is CASSQWVEAFFGENTEAFF.

The rearrangement uses TRBV10-3 and TRBJ2-7; TRBD1 might be the D (6 bases). The germline gives CDR1 ENHRY, CDR2 SYGVKD. The germline V and J ends were trimmed by 3 bases and 5 bases, with 11 bases remaining between them. This CDR3 comprises 13 residues. The CDR3 DNA reads TGTGCCATCAGTGACAGGGACATGGACGAGCAGTACTTC. Its translation is CAISDRDMDEQYF.

This chain links TRBV5-4 with TRBJ2-7; TRBD1 agrees at 10 bases. This CDR3 has 15 amino acids. The V segment lost 3 bases and the J segment 4 bases; nucleotides outside the gene matches: 7. The germline gives CDR1 SGHNT, CDR2 YYREEE (reference sequence). The CDR3, as DNA: TGTGCCAGCAGCTACGCGACAGGGGGCGGGTACGAGCAGTACTTC. Its translation: CASSYATGGGYEQYF.

The CDR3 bases are TGCAGGCCGGGTGGACAGGGTTGGGAAAAACTGTTTTTT. Translation gives CRPGGQGWEKLFF. V usage is TRBV20-1 and J usage is TRBJ1-4, with TRBD1 matching 8 bases. The CDR3 sequence is 13 residues long. From germline, CDR1 is DFQATT and CDR2 SNEGSKA (reference sequence).

This clonotype was found a few times. The rearrangement joins TRBV7-2 to TRBJ2-5, with 7 bases fitting TRBD1. This CDR3 has 17 amino acids. Germline values: CDR1 SGHTA, CDR2 FQGNSA. The V segment lost 5 bases and the J segment 5 bases; nucleotides outside the gene matches: 17. CDR3 amino acids: CASSRNGLGTVSETQYF. The CDR3 nucleotides are TGTGCCAGCAGCCGTAATGGGCTCGGGACAGTATCCGAGACCCAGTACTTC.